This T cell receptor (beta chain) was sequenced during a study of blood T cell repertoires in COVID-19. On the study more broadly: The United States, Italy and Spain supplied acute and convalescent COVID-19 samples.

Original processing methods: Estimation of nucleated cell counts was performed using reference gene primer amplification. Generated by immunoSEQ multiplex PCR, the TCRdb table keeps only in-frame clones and is missing some. Clone size and the V and J calls come from that table; the DNA yielded D and trimming. In the table there are fewer than 250,000 clones, around nine tenths of which are singletons. In germline, CDR1 is KGHSH, CDR2 LQKENI. Germline trimming cut 1 base from V and 2 bases from J; bases unmatched to any gene: 10. CDR3 size: 17 residues. Input material: peripheral blood. The sequence was collected from a man aged 60-69 years with acute or convalescent COVID-19. The V and J genes are TRBV18 and TRBJ2-5; TRBD1 matches 7 bases. CDR3 DNA sequence: TGTGCCAGCTCACCACTCCCATCGGGGACAGTACAAGAGACCCAGTACTTC. This codes for CASSPLPSGTVQETQYF.